Below are 16 T cell receptor beta chains sequenced from a single sample in a study of graft-versus-host responses after intestinal transplantation. These receptors have no identified antigens. Libraries were prepared by immunoSEQ multiplex PCR; TCRdb keeps only in-frame clonotypes and omits some of them. The table shows fewer than 150,000 clones, with around nine tenths occurring only once. The sample in question was unstimulated CD4+ T cells sorted from spleen or lymph node cells, obtained before intestinal transplant. The receptors were sampled from a human donor who received an intestinal transplant.

The genes are TRBV6-5 and TRBJ1-6, with 8 bases lining up with TRBD1. Germline assignment: CDR1 MNHEY and CDR2 SVGAGI. J gave up 9 bases and V 8 bases, and 6 bases lay outside the gene matches. The CDR3 length is 13 residues. The CDR3 DNA is TGTGCCAGCCGTTGGACAGGGACTTCACCCCTCCACTTT. As protein: CASRWTGTSPLHF.

This chain connects TRBV5-1 to TRBJ2-3, with D hard to call. The CDR3 has 15 amino acids. Trimming cost V 0 bases and J 5 bases, with 13 bases left between them. Germline V gene lookup returns CDR1 SGHRS and CDR2 YFSETQ. The chain's CDR3 is CASSLAPLVGDTQYF. As DNA, the CDR3 is TGCGCCAGCAGCTTGGCCCCCCTAGTAGGAGATACGCAGTATTTT.

The V and J genes are TRBV9 and TRBJ1-2, with D maybe TRBD1 (5 bases). Germline CDR1 is SGDLS and CDR2 is YYNGEE. The V gene lost 0 bases and the J gene lost 5 bases, with 5 bases spanning the gap. The CDR3 consists of 12 residues. The CDR3 nucleotides are TGTGCCAGCAGCGTAGGACAGTATGGCTACACCTTC. Encoded protein: CASSVGQYGYTF.

The CDR3 spells CASSPYGGKAFF. CDR3 coding DNA: TGTGCCAGCAGCCCGTATGGGGGGAAAGCTTTCTTT. V usage is TRBV5-6 and J usage is TRBJ1-1, with D possibly being TRBD1 (5 bases). The CDR3 is made up of 12 amino acids. V dropped 4 bases and J dropped 9 bases, with 13 bases sitting between them. Germline values: CDR1 SGHDT, CDR2 YYEEEE.

The chain combines TRBV20-1 with TRBJ2-3; no clear D. CDR1 and CDR2 (germline): DFQATT, SNEGSKA (reference sequence). Deletions cut 0 bases from V and 6 bases from J, with 4 bases between. This CDR3 region has 11 residues. CDR3 residues: CSARDADTQYF. Here the CDR3 DNA reads TGCAGTGCTAGAGATGCGGATACGCAGTATTTT.

V is TRBV6-5 and J is TRBJ1-1; D is perhaps TRBD1 (5 bases). The CDR3 has 14 residues. V lost 5 bases and J 3 bases, leaving 13 bases between the germline ends. The germline gives CDR1 MNHEY, CDR2 SVGAGI. The CDR3 reads CASSESPGYTEAFF. CDR3 DNA sequence: TGTGCCAGCAGTGAAAGTCCAGGGTACACTGAAGCTTTCTTT.

The chain is built from TRBV6-1 and TRBJ1-1, with D uncertain. The CDR3 is 14 amino acids. CDR1 and CDR2 (germline): MNHNS, SASEGT. V was clipped by 5 bases and J by 1 base, with 11 bases between them. This CDR3 is CASSRVLSNTEAFF. Written as DNA, the CDR3 is TGTGCCAGCAGTCGAGTCCTATCGAACACTGAAGCTTTCTTT.

The CDR3 DNA reads TGTGCCAGCAGTGGATGGACAGGGGGCAGTGGCTACACCTTC. The encoded protein is CASSGWTGGSGYTF. The rearrangement uses TRBV6-1 and TRBJ1-2, with TRBD1 matching over 11 bases. There are 14 residues in the CDR3. Germline lookup yields CDR1 MNHNS and CDR2 SASEGT. Trimming at V came to 4 bases and at J to 7 bases, leaving 5 bases not matched to a gene.

The J gene is TRBJ1-4, the V gene TRBV9, with D possibly TRBD1 on 5 matching bases. V lost 0 bases and J 13 bases, leaving 19 bases between the germline ends. Germline-derived CDR1 and CDR2 are SGDLS and YYNGEE. The CDR3 consists of 15 residues. CDR3 amino acids: CASSVGGLDRDGLFF. In DNA form, the CDR3 reads TGTGCCAGCAGCGTAGGGGGCCTGGATAGGGACGGACTGTTTTTT.

This sequence joins TRBV29-1 and TRBJ2-1; 9 nucleotides align to TRBD2. The length of the CDR3 is 13 residues. Germline CDR1 and CDR2: SQVTM and ANQGSEA. V gave up 5 bases and J gave up 10 bases; unmatched junction bases: 9. The CDR3 nucleotides read TGCAGCGTTCTAGGATTAGCGGGGGTCGAGCAGTTCTTC. Residues: CSVLGLAGVEQFF.

The chain carries TRBV11-3 and TRBJ1-1; D is undetermined. V was shortened by 2 bases and J by 4 bases, with 8 bases between the two germline ends. The CDR3 has 13 amino acids. Germline CDR1 is SGHNT and CDR2 is YENEEA. The DNA of the CDR3 is TGTGCCAGCAGCTTAACAGAAACCACTGAAGCTTTCTTT. Its translation: CASSLTETTEAFF. The full variable domain, rest sourced from reference TRBV11-3 and TRBJ1-1, is EAGVVQSPRYKIIEKKQPVAFWCNPISGHNTLYWYLQNLGQGPELLIRYENEEAVDDSQLPKDRFSAERLKGVDSTLKIQPAELGDSAVYLCASSLTETTEAFFGQGTRLTVV.

This rearrangement joins TRBV19 to TRBJ2-1, with D hard to call. This CDR3 is 14 amino acids long. The germline V and J ends were trimmed by 3 bases and 8 bases, with 14 bases remaining between them. Germline-derived CDR1 and CDR2 are LNHDA and SQIVND (reference sequence). CDR3 loop: CASSMWVAKDEQFF. The CDR3 DNA sequence: TGTGCCAGTAGTATGTGGGTAGCTAAGGATGAGCAGTTCTTC.

The chain employs TRBV2 and TRBJ1-1; D remains unclear. CDR1 and CDR2 from the germline V gene are SNHLY and FYNNEI. The CDR3 contains 12 residues. The V end lost 9 bases, the J end lost 1 base, and 9 bases lay between the germline ends. The CDR3 DNA is TGTGCCAGTGCAGTGGGGAACACTGAAGCTTTCTTT. It yields the protein CASAVGNTEAFF.

The chain has TRBV13 and TRBJ2-3; D is perhaps TRBD1 (6 bases). CDR1 and CDR2 from the germline V gene are PRHDT and FYEKMQ (reference sequence). The CDR3 spans 15 residues. V was cut by 5 bases and J by 1 base, with 13 bases left in between. This CDR3 reads CASSPPGQGTDTQYF. For the CDR3, the DNA is TGTGCCAGCAGCCCCCCGGGACAAGGCACAGATACGCAGTATTTT.

The rearrangement uses TRBV18 and TRBJ1-5, with a tentative D call TRBD1 (6 bases). The CDR3 spans 15 residues. V was cut by 6 bases and J by 0 bases, with 12 bases left in between. Per germline, CDR1 KGHSH and CDR2 LQKENI. The CDR3 loop reads CASSARQVSNQPQHF. As DNA, the CDR3 is TGTGCCAGCTCCGCCCGACAGGTTAGCAATCAGCCCCAGCATTTT.

This chain uses TRBV4-1 with TRBJ2-7; 11 bases map to TRBD2. V shed 4 bases, J shed 4 bases, and the junction held 12 bases outside the gene matches. This CDR3 has 17 amino acids. CDR1 is MGHRA and CDR2 is YSYEKL in the germline V gene. The CDR3 here is CASSLGLAGGPIYEQYF. Here the CDR3 DNA reads TGCGCCAGCAGCCTTGGCTTAGCGGGGGGGCCGATATACGAGCAGTACTTC.